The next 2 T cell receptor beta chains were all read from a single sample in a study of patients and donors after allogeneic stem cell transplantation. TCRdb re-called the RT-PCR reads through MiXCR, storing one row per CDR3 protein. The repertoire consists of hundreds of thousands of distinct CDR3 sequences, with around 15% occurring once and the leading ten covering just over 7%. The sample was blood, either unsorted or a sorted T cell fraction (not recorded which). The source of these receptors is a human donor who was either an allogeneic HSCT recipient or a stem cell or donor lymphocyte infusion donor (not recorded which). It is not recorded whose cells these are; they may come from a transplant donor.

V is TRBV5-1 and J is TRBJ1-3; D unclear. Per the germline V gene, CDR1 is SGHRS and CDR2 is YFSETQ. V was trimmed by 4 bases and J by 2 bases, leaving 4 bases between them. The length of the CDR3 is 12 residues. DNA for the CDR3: TGCGCCAGCAGCGACCCTGGAAACACCATATATTTT. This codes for CASSDPGNTIYF.

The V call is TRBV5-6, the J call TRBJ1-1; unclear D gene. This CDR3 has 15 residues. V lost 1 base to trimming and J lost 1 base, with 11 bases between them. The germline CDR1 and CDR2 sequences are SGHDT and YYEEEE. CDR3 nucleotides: TGTGCCAGCAGCTTGTGGTGGCTAGGGAACACTGAAGCTTTCTTT. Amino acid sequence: CASSLWWLGNTEAFF.